This TCR beta chain was captured by sequencing in a study of metastatic and nonmetastatic thyroid tumors. The wider study: Peripheral blood and tumor or nodule samples from malignant and benign thyroid patients were compared.

In the source study's methods: What underpinned the distant-metastasis classifier for papillary thyroid cancer was the set of CDR3 differences across clinicopathological groups. TCRdb re-clonotyped the PCR reads through MiXCR. The V and J calls and clone size are TCRdb's, not the authors'. The sample yields approximately 37,000 clones, approximately 15% seen once. Study-wide results and limits: The reported finding was significantly higher TCR beta diversity in malignant thyroid tumors relative to benign nodules, in blood and tumor.

This CDR3 region has 15 residues. CDR1 MGHRA and CDR2 YSYEKL come from the germline V gene. After removal of 4 bases from V and 2 bases from J, the junction contained 4 bases not matched to a gene. This clone was counted at least ten times. Its cognate antigen is unknown. Thyroid surgery was performed in patients who had received no treatment beforehand. The receptor was isolated from a female donor with papillary thyroid cancer or a benign thyroid nodule (not recorded which). Some clones in this sample may be carry-over from other donors' samples. The sample was blood. V is TRBV4-1 and J is TRBJ1-5; 8 nucleotides agree with TRBD1. The CDR3 nucleotides are TGCGCCAGCAGCCCCCAGGACAGGGGCAATCAGCCCCAGCATTTT. Amino acid sequence: CASSPQDRGNQPQHF.